This T cell receptor beta chain was observed in a study of control samples from healthy donors and cancer patients. Unmatched junction bases numbered 5, after V lost 5 bases and J lost 3 bases. CDR3 length equals 14 residues. CDR1 and CDR2 from the germline V gene are LNHNV and YYDKDF (reference sequence). Some clones are missing from TCRdb's copy, which holds only in-frame ones; the method was immunoSEQ multiplex PCR. The sample has roughly 80,000 clones, 85% to 95% seen once. The sequence came from a woman between 55 and 75 years old in good health. The sequenced material came from blood. V and J are TRBV15 and TRBJ2-7, with 9 bases lining up with TRBD1. This CDR3 is CATSVPGQGYEQYF. CDR3 nucleotide sequence: TGTGCCACCAGCGTCCCGGGACAGGGCTACGAGCAGTACTTC.